This T cell receptor (beta chain) was captured in a study of beta chain features in type 1 diabetes. Since all of the isolated RNA was reverse transcribed, expressed TCRB transcripts were what got sequenced. The repertoire was sequenced with immunoSEQ multiplex PCR; TCRdb's copy has only in-frame clones and lacks some. This table has 430,000 or so clones, 10% to 12% appearing once. This clone was counted between two and nine times. The source of this sequence is a young woman in good health. The source material was naive CD4+ T cells from blood.

The CDR3 nucleotides read TGTGCCAGCAGTTCACCGAAGGGACACCTTAGCAATCAGCCCCAGCATTTT. It specifies CASSSPKGHLSNQPQHF. The chain combines TRBV28 with TRBJ1-5; D is perhaps TRBD1 (6 bases). Trimming removed 4 bases from V and 0 bases from J, with 16 bases in between. Germline loops: CDR1 MDHEN, CDR2 SYDVKM. There are 17 residues in the CDR3.